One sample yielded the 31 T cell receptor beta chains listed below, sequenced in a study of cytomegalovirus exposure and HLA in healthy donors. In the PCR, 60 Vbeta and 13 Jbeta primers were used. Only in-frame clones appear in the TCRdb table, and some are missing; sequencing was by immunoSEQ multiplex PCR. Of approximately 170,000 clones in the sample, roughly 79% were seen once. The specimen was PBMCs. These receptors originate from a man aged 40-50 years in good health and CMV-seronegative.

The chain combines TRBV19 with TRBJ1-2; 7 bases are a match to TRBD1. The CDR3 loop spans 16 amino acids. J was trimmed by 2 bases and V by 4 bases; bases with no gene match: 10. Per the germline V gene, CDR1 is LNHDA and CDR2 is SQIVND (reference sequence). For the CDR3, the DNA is TGTGCCAGTAGTACGGTCACAGGGGCGGTCAACTATGGCTACACCTTC. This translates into CASSTVTGAVNYGYTF.

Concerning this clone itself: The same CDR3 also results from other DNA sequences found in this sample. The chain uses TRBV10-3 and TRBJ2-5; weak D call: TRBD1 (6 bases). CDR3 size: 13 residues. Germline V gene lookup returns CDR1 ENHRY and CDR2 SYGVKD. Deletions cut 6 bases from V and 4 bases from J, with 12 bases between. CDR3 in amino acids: CAIRGPRGETQYF. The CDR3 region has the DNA TGTGCCATCAGGGGCCCCAGGGGAGAGACCCAGTACTTC.

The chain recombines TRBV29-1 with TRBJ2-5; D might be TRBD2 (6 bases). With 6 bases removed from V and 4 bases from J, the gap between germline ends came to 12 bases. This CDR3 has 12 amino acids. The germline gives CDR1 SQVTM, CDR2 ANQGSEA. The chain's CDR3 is CSVGGEGETQYF. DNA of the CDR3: TGCAGCGTCGGAGGGGAAGGAGAGACCCAGTACTTC.

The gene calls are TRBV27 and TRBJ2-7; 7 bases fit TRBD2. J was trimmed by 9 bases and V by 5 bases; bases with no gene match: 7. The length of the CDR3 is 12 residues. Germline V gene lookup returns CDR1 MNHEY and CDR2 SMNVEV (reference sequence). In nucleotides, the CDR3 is TGTGCCAGCAGTGCATTACGGGAGGTGCAGTACTTC. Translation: CASSALREVQYF.

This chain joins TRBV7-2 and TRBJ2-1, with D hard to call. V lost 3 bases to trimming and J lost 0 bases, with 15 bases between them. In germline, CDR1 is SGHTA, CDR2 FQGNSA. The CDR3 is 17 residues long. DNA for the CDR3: TGTGCCAGCAGCTTGTTGAGTCCGGTATCCTCCTACAATGAGCAGTTCTTC. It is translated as CASSLLSPVSSYNEQFF.

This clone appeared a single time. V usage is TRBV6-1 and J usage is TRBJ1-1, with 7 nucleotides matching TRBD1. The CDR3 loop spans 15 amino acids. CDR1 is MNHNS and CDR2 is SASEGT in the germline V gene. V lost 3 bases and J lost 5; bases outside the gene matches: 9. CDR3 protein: CASSEWGTEGTEAFF. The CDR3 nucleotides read TGTGCCAGCAGTGAGTGGGGGACAGAGGGTACTGAAGCTTTCTTT.

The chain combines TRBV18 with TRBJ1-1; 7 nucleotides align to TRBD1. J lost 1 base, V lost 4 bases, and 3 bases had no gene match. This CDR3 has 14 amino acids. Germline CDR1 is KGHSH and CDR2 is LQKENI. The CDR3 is CASSRDSQNTEAFF. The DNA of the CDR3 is TGTGCCAGCTCACGGGACAGTCAGAACACTGAAGCTTTCTTT.

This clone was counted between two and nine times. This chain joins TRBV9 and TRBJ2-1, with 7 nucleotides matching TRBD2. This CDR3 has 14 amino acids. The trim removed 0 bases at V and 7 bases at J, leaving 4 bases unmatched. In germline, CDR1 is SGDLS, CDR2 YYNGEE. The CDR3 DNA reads TGTGCCAGCAGCGTAGACGGGAGGAGTAATGAGCAGTTCTTC. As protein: CASSVDGRSNEQFF.

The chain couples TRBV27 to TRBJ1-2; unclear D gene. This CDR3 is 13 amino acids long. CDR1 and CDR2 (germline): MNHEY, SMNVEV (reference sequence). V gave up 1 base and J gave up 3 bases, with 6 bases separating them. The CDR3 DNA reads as TGTGCCAGCAGTTTATTCCGGGACTATGGCTACACCTTC. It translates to CASSLFRDYGYTF.

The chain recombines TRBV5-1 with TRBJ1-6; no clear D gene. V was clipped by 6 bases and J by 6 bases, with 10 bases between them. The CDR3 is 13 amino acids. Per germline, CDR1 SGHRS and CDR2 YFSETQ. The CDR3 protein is CASNDGGNSPLHF. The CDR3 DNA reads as TGCGCCAGCAACGACGGCGGTAATTCACCCCTCCACTTT.

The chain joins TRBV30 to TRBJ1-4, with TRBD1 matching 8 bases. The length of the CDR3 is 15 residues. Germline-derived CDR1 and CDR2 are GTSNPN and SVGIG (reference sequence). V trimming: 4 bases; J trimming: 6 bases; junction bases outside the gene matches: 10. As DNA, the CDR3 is TGTGCCTGGACCAGATGGTCAGGGGGCTATGAAAAACTGTTTTTT. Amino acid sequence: CAWTRWSGGYEKLFF.

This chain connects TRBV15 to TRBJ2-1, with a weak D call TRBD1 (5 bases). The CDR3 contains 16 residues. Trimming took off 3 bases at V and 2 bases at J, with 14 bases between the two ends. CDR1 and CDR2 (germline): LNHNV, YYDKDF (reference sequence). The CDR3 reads CATSRGFQGAYNEQFF. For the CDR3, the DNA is TGTGCCACCAGCAGGGGTTTCCAGGGTGCCTACAATGAGCAGTTCTTC.

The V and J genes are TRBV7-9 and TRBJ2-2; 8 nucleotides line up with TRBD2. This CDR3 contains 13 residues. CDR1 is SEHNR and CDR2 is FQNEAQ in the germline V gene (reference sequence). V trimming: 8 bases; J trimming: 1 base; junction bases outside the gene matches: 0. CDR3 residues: CASLAGNTGELFF. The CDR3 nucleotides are TGTGCCAGCCTAGCGGGGAACACCGGGGAGCTGTTTTTT.

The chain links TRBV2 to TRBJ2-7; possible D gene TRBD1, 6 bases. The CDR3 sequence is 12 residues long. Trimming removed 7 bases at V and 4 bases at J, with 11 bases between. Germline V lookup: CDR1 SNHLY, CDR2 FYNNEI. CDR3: CASTMDSYEQYV. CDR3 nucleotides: TGTGCCAGCACCATGGACAGTTACGAGCAGTACGTC.

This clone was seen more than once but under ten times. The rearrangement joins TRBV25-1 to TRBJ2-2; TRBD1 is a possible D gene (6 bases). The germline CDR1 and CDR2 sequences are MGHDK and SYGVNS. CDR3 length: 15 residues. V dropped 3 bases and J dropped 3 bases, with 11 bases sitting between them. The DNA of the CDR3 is TGTGCCAGCAGTGAGGGGGCGCGGGACACCGGGGAGCTGTTTTTT. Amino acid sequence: CASSEGARDTGELFF.

CDR3 in amino acids: CASSPGGRGVPQANYGYTF. Here the CDR3 DNA reads TGTGCCAGCAGCCCTGGGGGGCGGGGGGTCCCCCAAGCTAACTATGGCTACACCTTC. The genes are TRBV5-4 and TRBJ1-2; D is possibly TRBD1 (6 bases). This CDR3 region has 19 residues. Looked up from germline, CDR1 is SGHNT and CDR2 is YYREEE (reference sequence). The V gene lost 4 bases and the J gene lost 0 bases, with 25 bases spanning the gap.

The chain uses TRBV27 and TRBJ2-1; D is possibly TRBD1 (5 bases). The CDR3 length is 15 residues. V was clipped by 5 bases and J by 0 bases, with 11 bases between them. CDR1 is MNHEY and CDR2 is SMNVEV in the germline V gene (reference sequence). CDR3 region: CASSLGLSSYNEQFF. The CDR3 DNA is TGTGCCAGCAGTCTGGGGCTAAGCTCCTACAATGAGCAGTTCTTC.

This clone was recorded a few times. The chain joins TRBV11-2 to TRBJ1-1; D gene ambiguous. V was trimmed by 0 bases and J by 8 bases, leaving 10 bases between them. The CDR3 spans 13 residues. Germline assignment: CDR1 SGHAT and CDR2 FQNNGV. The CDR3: CASSLERLLEAFF. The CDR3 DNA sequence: TGTGCCAGCAGCTTAGAGCGGCTATTAGAAGCTTTCTTT.

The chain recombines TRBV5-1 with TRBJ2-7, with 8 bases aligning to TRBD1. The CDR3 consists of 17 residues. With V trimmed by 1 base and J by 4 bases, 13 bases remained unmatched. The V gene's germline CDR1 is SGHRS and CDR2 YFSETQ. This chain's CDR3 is CASSLNAPGQGAYEQYF. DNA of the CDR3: TGCGCCAGCAGCTTGAATGCCCCTGGACAGGGTGCGTACGAGCAGTACTTC.

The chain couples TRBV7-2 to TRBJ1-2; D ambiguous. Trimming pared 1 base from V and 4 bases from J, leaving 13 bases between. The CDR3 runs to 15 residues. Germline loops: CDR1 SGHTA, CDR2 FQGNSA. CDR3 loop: CASSLVSQAGYGYTF. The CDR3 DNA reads TGTGCCAGCAGCTTAGTTTCGCAGGCCGGCTATGGCTACACCTTC.

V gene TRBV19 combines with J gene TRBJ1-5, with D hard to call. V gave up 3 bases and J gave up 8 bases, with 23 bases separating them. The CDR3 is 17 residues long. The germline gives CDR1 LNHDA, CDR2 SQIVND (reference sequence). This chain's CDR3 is CASSMISTITWKEPQHF. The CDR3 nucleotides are TGTGCCAGTAGTATGATTTCGACAATTACGTGGAAGGAGCCCCAGCATTTT.

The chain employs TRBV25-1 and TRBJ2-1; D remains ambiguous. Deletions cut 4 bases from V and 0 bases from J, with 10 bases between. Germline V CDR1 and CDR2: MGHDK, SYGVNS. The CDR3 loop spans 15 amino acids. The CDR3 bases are TGTGCCAGCAGTGGTTTGCGATCCTCCTACAATGAGCAGTTCTTC. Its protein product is CASSGLRSSYNEQFF.

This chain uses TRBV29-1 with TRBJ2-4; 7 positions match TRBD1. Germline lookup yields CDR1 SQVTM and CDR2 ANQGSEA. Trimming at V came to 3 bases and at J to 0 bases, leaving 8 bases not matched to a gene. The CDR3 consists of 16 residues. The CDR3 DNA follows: TGCAGCGTTGAGGTGACGGGACAGCTAGCCAAAAACATTCAGTACTTC. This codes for CSVEVTGQLAKNIQYF.

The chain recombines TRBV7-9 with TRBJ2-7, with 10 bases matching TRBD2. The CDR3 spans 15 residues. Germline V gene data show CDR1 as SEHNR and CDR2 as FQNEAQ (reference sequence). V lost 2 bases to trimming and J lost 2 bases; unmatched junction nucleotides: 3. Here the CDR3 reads CASSLTSGNPYEQYF. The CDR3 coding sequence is TGTGCCAGCAGCTTAACTAGCGGGAACCCCTACGAGCAGTACTTC. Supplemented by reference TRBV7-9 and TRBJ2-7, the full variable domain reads DTGVSQNPRHKITKRGQNVTFRCDPISEHNRLYWYRQTLGQGPEFLTYFQNEAQLEKSRLLSDRFSAERPKGSFSTLEIQRTEQGDSAMYLCASSLTSGNPYEQYFGPGTRLTVT.

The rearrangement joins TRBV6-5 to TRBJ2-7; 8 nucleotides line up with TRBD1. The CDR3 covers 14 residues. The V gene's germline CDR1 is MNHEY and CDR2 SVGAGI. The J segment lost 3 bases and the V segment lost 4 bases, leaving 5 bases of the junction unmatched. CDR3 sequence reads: CASSFRQGNYEQYV. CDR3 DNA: TGTGCCAGCAGTTTTAGACAGGGGAACTACGAGCAGTACGTC.

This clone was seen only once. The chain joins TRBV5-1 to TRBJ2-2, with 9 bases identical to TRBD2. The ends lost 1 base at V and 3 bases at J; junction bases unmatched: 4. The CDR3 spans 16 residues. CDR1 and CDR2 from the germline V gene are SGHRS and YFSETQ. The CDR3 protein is CASSLRSSGDTGELFF. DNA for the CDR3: TGCGCCAGCAGCTTGCGGTCTAGCGGGGACACCGGGGAGCTGTTTTTT.

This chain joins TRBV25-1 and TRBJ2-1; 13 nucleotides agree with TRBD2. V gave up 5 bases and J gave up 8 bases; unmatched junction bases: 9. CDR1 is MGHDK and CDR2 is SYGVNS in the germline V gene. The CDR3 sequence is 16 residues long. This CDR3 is CASSTTGTSGTYEQFF. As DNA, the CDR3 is TGTGCCAGCAGTACAACCGGGACTAGCGGGACTTATGAGCAGTTCTTC.

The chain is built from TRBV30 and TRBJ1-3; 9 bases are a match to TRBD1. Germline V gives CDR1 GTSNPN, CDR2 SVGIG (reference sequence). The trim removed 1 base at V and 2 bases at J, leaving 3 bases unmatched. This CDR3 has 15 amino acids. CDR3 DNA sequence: TGTGCCTGGAGTGGACAGGGGGGAGCTGGAAACACCATATATTTT. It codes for CAWSGQGGAGNTIYF.

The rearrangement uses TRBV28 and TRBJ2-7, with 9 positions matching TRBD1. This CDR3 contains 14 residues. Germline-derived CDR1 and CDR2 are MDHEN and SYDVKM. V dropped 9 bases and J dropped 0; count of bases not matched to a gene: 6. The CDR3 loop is CASTGQGSSYEQYF. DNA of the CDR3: TGTGCCAGTACGGGACAGGGAAGCTCCTACGAGCAGTACTTC.

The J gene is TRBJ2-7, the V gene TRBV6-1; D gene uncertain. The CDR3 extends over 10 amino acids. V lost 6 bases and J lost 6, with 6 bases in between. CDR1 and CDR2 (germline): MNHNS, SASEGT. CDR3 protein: CASRSFEQYF. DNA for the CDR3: TGTGCCAGCAGATCGTTCGAGCAGTACTTC.

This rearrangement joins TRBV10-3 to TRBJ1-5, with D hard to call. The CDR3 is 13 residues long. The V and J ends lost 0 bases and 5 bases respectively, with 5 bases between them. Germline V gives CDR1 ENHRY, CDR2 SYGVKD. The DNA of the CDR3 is TGTGCCATCAGTGAGTCAACGGATCAGCCCCAGCATTTT. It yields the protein CAISESTDQPQHF.